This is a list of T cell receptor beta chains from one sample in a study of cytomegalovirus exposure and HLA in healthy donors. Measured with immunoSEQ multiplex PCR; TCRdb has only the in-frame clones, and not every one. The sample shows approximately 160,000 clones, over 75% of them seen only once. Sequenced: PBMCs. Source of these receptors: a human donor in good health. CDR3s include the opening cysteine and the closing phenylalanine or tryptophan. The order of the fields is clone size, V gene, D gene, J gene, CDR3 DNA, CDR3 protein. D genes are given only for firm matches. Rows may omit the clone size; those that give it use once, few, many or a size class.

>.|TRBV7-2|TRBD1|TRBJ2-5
TGTGCCAGCAGCCCCCGGACAGGGATCTTTGGGACCCAGTACTTC
CASSPRTGIFGTQYF
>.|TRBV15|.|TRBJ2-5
TGTGCCACCAGCGGAAGCCTGCGGGAGACCCAGTACTTC
CATSGSLRETQYF
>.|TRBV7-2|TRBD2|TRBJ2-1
TGTGCCAGCAGCTTCCTCACCCAGCGGGGGGCCGATGAGCAGTTCTTC
CASSFLTQRGADEQFF
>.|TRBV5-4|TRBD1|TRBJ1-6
TGTGCCAGCAGTCCGGGGGCGACAGGGCTGAATTCACCCCTCCACTTT
CASSPGATGLNSPLHF
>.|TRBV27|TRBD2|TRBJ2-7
TGTGCCAGCAGTCGGACTAGCGGGGGCTCCTACGAGCAGTACTTC
CASSRTSGGSYEQYF
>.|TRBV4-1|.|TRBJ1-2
TGCGCCAGCAGCAGGGGCACCGGAAACTATGGCTACACCTTC
CASSRGTGNYGYTF
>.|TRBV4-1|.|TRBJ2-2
TGCGCCAGCAGCCAAATTAGGACTGCAGACACCGGGGAGCTGTTTTTT
CASSQIRTADTGELFF
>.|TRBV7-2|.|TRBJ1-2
TGTGCCAGCAGCTTAGACGGGACTTCTAACTATGGCTACACCTTC
CASSLDGTSNYGYTF
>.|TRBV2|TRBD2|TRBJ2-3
TGTGCCAGCAAGTTTCTAACTAGCGGGGTTCATACGCAGTATTTT
CASKFLTSGVHTQYF
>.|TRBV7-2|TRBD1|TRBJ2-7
TGTGCCAGCAGCATAGGACAGGGGAACGAGCAGTACTTC
CASSIGQGNEQYF
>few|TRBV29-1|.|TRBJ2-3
TGCAGCGTTGTGTTTCGGGGGACAGATACGCAGTATTTT
CSVVFRGTDTQYF
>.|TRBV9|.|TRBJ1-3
TGTGCCAGCAGCGTAGACATCTCCTCTGGAAACACCATATATTTT
CASSVDISSGNTIYF
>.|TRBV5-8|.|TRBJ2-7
TGTGCCAGCAGCTTGGCCTTAGACACGGGGTACTACGAGCAGTACTTC
CASSLALDTGYYEQYF
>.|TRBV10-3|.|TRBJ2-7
TGTGCCATCGCCGGCGGAAAAGACTACGAGCAGTACTTC
CAIAGGKDYEQYF
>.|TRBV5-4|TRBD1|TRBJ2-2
TGTGCCAGCAGCTCCTACAGGGGAGTAAACACCGGGGAGCTGTTTTTT
CASSSYRGVNTGELFF
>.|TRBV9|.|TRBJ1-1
TGTGCCAGCAGCGTTGGGGCGGGGGACACTGAAGCTTTCTTT
CASSVGAGDTEAFF
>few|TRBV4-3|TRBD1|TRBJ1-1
TGCGCCAGCAGCGTAGGGACAGGGGCTGACACTGAAGCTTTCTTT
CASSVGTGADTEAFF